This T cell receptor (beta chain) was identified during a study of shared T cell receptors in the human thymus. The CDR3 is 15 residues long. From germline, CDR1 is KGHSH and CDR2 LQKENI. V was pared by 6 bases and J by 0 bases, with 5 bases of the junction left unmatched. Clones were read by immunoSEQ multiplex PCR, and TCRdb kept only the in-frame ones, dropping some. Of roughly 500,000 clones in the sample, around three quarters were seen once. These same records also appear under a second study, on human thymus T cells.

The TCR originated in a boy under two years old with a congenital heart defect. Sequencing input: thymocytes. The rearrangement links TRBV18 to TRBJ2-7; 10 nucleotides match TRBD2. CDR3 residues: CASSTSGLPSYEQYF. CDR3 coding DNA: TGTGCCAGCTCGACTAGCGGGCTCCCCTCCTACGAGCAGTACTTC. Full variable domain (outside the CDR3, taken from reference TRBV18 and TRBJ2-7): NAGVMQNPRHLVRRRGQEARLRCSPMKGHSHVYWYRQLPEEGLKFMVYLQKENIIDESGMPKERFSAEFPKEGPSILRIQQVVRGDSAAYFCASSTSGLPSYEQYFGPGTRLTVT.